This TCR beta chain was sequenced in a study of shared T cell receptors in the human thymus. Profiled with immunoSEQ multiplex PCR; TCRdb holds only in-frame clones, not every one. The sample carries some 700,000 clones, around 87% recorded once. The CDR3 consists of 15 residues. Germline V gives CDR1 MDHEN, CDR2 SYDVKM. The V and J ends lost 6 bases and 6 bases, in that order; junction bases with no gene match: 8. In addition, the sample was reused for a study of human thymus T cells.

The gene calls are TRBV28 and TRBJ1-2, with 12 nucleotides matching TRBD1. The TCR sequence derives from a boy in the first two years of life with a congenital heart defect. Material for sequencing was thymocytes. The CDR3, as DNA: TGTGCCAGCAGGCGGGACAGGGGGCAGGGAGATGGCTACACCTTC. This codes for CASRRDRGQGDGYTF.